This T cell receptor (beta chain) was identified in a study of early T cells in non-severe SARS-CoV-2 infection. Study context: Investigators sequenced bulk RNA drawn from unsorted whole blood, and chains remained unpaired.

TCRdb recomputed calls from the 5' RACE reads with MiXCR, one row per CDR3 protein. The sample records 20,000 to 25,000 distinct CDR3 sequences, around 4.8% being singletons. Study observations and caveats: VDJdb matching skewed toward anti-spike CD8 responses, missing private and CD4 specificities.

V shed 2 bases and J 3 bases; nucleotides not matched to a gene: 8. CDR1 and CDR2 from the germline V gene are SGHVS and FNYEAQ. This CDR3 contains 16 residues. This clonotype was seen many times. Its antigen is not identified. This rearrangement joins TRBV7-6 to TRBJ2-3, with TRBD2 identical over 7 bases. Material: whole blood. The clonotype originates from an adult who was a healthcare worker with PCR-confirmed SARS-CoV-2 infection or an uninfected control (not recorded which). CDR3 loop: CASSLFTGGGTDTQYF. The CDR3 nucleotides are TGTGCCAGCAGCTTATTCACGGGGGGAGGGACAGATACGCAGTATTTT.